Listed below are T cell receptor beta chains from one sample, sequenced in a study of shared clonotypes between healthy human individuals. Here immunoSEQ multiplex PCR was the method, and the copy in TCRdb shows in-frame clones only, minus some. This table holds some 92,000 clones, roughly 50% found once. The sequencing sample was made of PBMCs. The receptors shown here come from a woman aged 40 to 49 in good health. Some clones in this sample may be carry-over from other donors' samples. Both conserved end residues are part of each CDR3. D genes are given only for firm matches. Expanded clones get a size class; other rows say once, few or many, or leave the size out.

V	D	length	J	size	DNA	CDR3
TRBV27	TRBD1	13	TRBJ1-2	few	TGTGCCAGCAGCACCGGGACAGGGAATGGCTACACCTTC	CASSTGTGNGYTF
TRBV10-3	.	15	TRBJ2-7	.	TGTGCCATCAGTGAGTTTCGGGGGGCTGAGAACGAGCAGTACTTC	CAISEFRGAENEQYF
TRBV5-1	.	15	TRBJ2-5	.	TGCGCCAGCAGCCTGGATCCAGGGGCGCAGGAGACCCAGTACTTC	CASSLDPGAQETQYF
TRBV6-4	.	13	TRBJ1-1	many	TGTGCCAGCAGTCGGAGTTTTAACACTGAAGCTTTCTTT	CASSRSFNTEAFF
TRBV29-1	.	12	TRBJ1-5	many	TGCAGCGTTGCGTTCTGGGTCCAGCCCCAGCATTTT	CSVAFWVQPQHF
TRBV25-1	.	14	TRBJ1-1	many	TGTGCCAGCATTAAACGGGGGGCGCAAACTGAAGCTTTCTTT	CASIKRGAQTEAFF
TRBV2	.	12	TRBJ2-2	many	TGTGCCAGCAGATACTATACCGGGGAGCTGTTTTTT	CASRYYTGELFF
TRBV6-5	TRBD2	16	TRBJ2-7	.	TGTGCCAGCAGTTACGCCTTAGCGGGAGTGCCAGCCGAGCAGTACTTC	CASSYALAGVPAEQYF
TRBV5-4	.	13	TRBJ2-5	.	TGTGCCAGCACCCTGGGGGGCCAAGAGACCCAGTACTTC	CASTLGGQETQYF
TRBV4-3	.	13	TRBJ2-5	many	TGCGCCAGCAGCCTTCGGGAACAAGAGACCCAGTACTTC	CASSLREQETQYF
TRBV30	TRBD1	16	TRBJ1-6	once	TGTGCCTGGAGTGTACCCGGGACAGGGAGTAATTCACCCCTCCACTTT	CAWSVPGTGSNSPLHF
TRBV6-6	.	15	TRBJ1-5	.	TGTGCCAGCAGTTACTCCAGGGACGGTCGTCAGCCCCAGCATTTT	CASSYSRDGRQPQHF
TRBV7-2	TRBD2	16	TRBJ2-7	.	TGTGCCAGCAGCGCACAAGGGACTAGCCCTCCCAACGAGCAGTACTTC	CASSAQGTSPPNEQYF
TRBV5-1	.	14	TRBJ1-5	.	TGCGCCAGCAGCTTGGAAGGGGGGGTGGAGCCCCAGCATTTT	CASSLEGGVEPQHF
TRBV11-2	.	15	TRBJ2-3	.	TGTGCCAGCAGCTTGGGGCTAGGAGGCACAGATACGCAGTATTTT	CASSLGLGGTDTQYF
TRBV30	TRBD2	16	TRBJ2-2	.	TGTGCCTGGGGATGGGGGCTAGCGGGGACCACCGGGGAGCTGTTTTTT	CAWGWGLAGTTGELFF
TRBV5-6	TRBD2	14	TRBJ2-7	.	TGTGCCAGCAGCTCGACTAGCGGCGCCTACGAGCAGTACTTC	CASSSTSGAYEQYF
TRBV4-1	TRBD1	13	TRBJ1-1	few	TGCGCCAGCAGCCAAGGACAGGGGCATGAAGCTTTCTTT	CASSQGQGHEAFF
TRBV28	TRBD1	15	TRBJ2-5	many	TGTGCCAGCAGTCCCCGAGGGGGCATGGTAAAGACCCAGTACTTC	CASSPRGGMVKTQYF
TRBV10-2	.	13	TRBJ2-3	.	TGCGCCAGCAGGCCCGGGACTTCAGATACGCAGTATTTT	CASRPGTSDTQYF
TRBV28	TRBD2	15	TRBJ2-2	.	TGTGCCAGCAATGGCGGGAGGGGCAACACCGGGGAGCTGTTTTTT	CASNGGRGNTGELFF
TRBV5-1	.	16	TRBJ2-7	many	TGCGCCAGCAGCCCATGGACAGACTCCAGCTCCTACGAGCAGTACTTC	CASSPWTDSSSYEQYF
TRBV15	.	14	TRBJ1-3	.	TGTGCCACCAGCAGAGACAACTCTGGAAACACCATATATTTT	CATSRDNSGNTIYF
TRBV7-9	.	13	TRBJ2-3	.	TGTGCCAGCAGCTTAGAGCTGAGGGGGGCGCAGTATTTT	CASSLELRGAQYF
TRBV2	TRBD1	15	TRBJ1-2	few	TGTGCCAGCGGGGAGGGGGCCCTGACAGGACGTGGCTACACCTTC	CASGEGALTGRGYTF
TRBV2	.	14	TRBJ1-2	many	TGTGCCAGCAGTGTATGGGAAAGGGACTATGGCTACACCTTC	CASSVWERDYGYTF
TRBV10-1	.	14	TRBJ2-3	few	TGCGCCAGTTCCCTGGACCTCAGCACAGATACGCAGTATTTT	CASSLDLSTDTQYF
TRBV2	TRBD1	15	TRBJ2-7	.	TGTGCCAGCACCCAGGGACAGGCCAGCTCCTACGAGCAGTACTTC	CASTQGQASSYEQYF
TRBV4-3	TRBD2	16	TRBJ2-1	few	TGCGCCAGCAGCCTCCGACTAGCGGGAGTCCACAATGAGCAGTTCTTC	CASSLRLAGVHNEQFF
TRBV28	.	16	TRBJ1-2	.	TGTGCCAGCACCGAAAGGCCGGGCTCCCCCGTAGGTGGCTACACCTTC	CASTERPGSPVGGYTF
TRBV5-7	.	12	TRBJ1-2	.	TGTGCCAGCAGCTTGACAGGGAGGGGCTACACCTTC	CASSLTGRGYTF
TRBV7-9	.	15	TRBJ1-6	.	TGTGCCAGCAGCTTGGTAGCAGCGATAGCTTCACCCCTCCACTTT	CASSLVAAIASPLHF
TRBV30	TRBD2	17	TRBJ2-7	.	TGTGCCTGGAGTGGTTTGGGACTAGCGGGGGGGAGTGACGAGCAGTACTTC	CAWSGLGLAGGSDEQYF
TRBV5-1	TRBD2	17	TRBJ2-3	many	TGCGCCAGCAGCCAAACGGGACTAGCGGGGAGCACAGATACGCAGTATTTT	CASSQTGLAGSTDTQYF
TRBV5-4	.	15	TRBJ2-2	many	TGTGCCAGCAGCTTGGACGGGCGTTCCTTAGGGGAGCTGTTTTTT	CASSLDGRSLGELFF
TRBV7-2	TRBD1	15	TRBJ2-1	many	TGTGCCAGCAGAACCTACAGGGGCCCCTACAATGAGCAGTTCTTC	CASRTYRGPYNEQFF
TRBV29-1	.	14	TRBJ2-7	many	TGCAGCGTTGAGAGCCGAGACCACTCCTACGAGCAGTACTTC	CSVESRDHSYEQYF
TRBV4-2	TRBD2	15	TRBJ2-1	.	TGTGCCAGCAGCCCCCTCGGGGAGGGCCACAATGAGCAGTTCTTC	CASSPLGEGHNEQFF
TRBV30	.	15	TRBJ2-6	many	TGTGCCCGGGGGACAGACCTCTCTGGGGCCAACGTCCTGACTTTC	CARGTDLSGANVLTF
TRBV6-1	.	13	TRBJ1-1	.	TGTGCCAGCTCCTCAGCCGAGAACACTGAAGCTTTCTTT	CASSSAENTEAFF
TRBV10-3	.	12	TRBJ2-3	.	TGTGCCATCAGTGATGGCGGAGATACGCAGTATTTT	CAISDGGDTQYF
TRBV18	.	13	TRBJ1-2	.	TGTGCCAGCTCACCAGGCACCCACTATGGCTACACCTTC	CASSPGTHYGYTF
TRBV9	.	16	TRBJ2-1	many	TGTGCCAGCAGCGTAGCCTCCTGGACAGCATACAATGAGCAGTTCTTC	CASSVASWTAYNEQFF
TRBV11-2	TRBD1	15	TRBJ2-7	many	TGTGCCAGCAGCTTAATCGACAGGGGGGTCTACGAGCAGTACTTC	CASSLIDRGVYEQYF
TRBV7-9	.	14	TRBJ2-7	many	TGTGCCAGCAGCTACCGAGCTCAGAGTTACGAGCAGTACTTC	CASSYRAQSYEQYF
TRBV27	.	12	TRBJ2-1	few	TGTGCCAGCAGTCAGCCCTACAATGAGCAGTTCTTC	CASSQPYNEQFF
TRBV7-2	TRBD2	15	TRBJ2-1	.	TGTGCCAGCGCAAGACTAGCGGATACCTACAATGAGCAGTTCTTC	CASARLADTYNEQFF
TRBV5-4	.	14	TRBJ2-5	.	TGTGCCAGCAGCTTGGGGCAGACACAAGAGACCCAGTACTTC	CASSLGQTQETQYF
TRBV5-4	.	12	TRBJ2-7	few	TGTGCCAGCAGCTTCGGAATCTACGAGCAGTACTTC	CASSFGIYEQYF
TRBV4-3	TRBD1	15	TRBJ2-3	many	TGCGCCAGCAGCCAAGATGGGACAGGGGGCATGACGCAGTATTTT	CASSQDGTGGMTQYF
TRBV7-7	.	14	TRBJ2-2	.	TGTGCTAGCAGCTACGGACTGAACACCGGGGAGCTGTTTTTT	CASSYGLNTGELFF
TRBV7-6	.	14	TRBJ2-3	.	TGTGCCAGCAGCTTAGGAGGGGACCTAGATACGCAGTATTTT	CASSLGGDLDTQYF
TRBV30	.	14	TRBJ1-1	.	TGTGCCTGGAGTGTACGCGGTAGGTCCACTGAAGCTTTCTTT	CAWSVRGRSTEAFF
TRBV9	.	13	TRBJ2-3	many	TGTGCCAGCAGCGAGGGAGTAGCAGATACGCAGTATTTT	CASSEGVADTQYF